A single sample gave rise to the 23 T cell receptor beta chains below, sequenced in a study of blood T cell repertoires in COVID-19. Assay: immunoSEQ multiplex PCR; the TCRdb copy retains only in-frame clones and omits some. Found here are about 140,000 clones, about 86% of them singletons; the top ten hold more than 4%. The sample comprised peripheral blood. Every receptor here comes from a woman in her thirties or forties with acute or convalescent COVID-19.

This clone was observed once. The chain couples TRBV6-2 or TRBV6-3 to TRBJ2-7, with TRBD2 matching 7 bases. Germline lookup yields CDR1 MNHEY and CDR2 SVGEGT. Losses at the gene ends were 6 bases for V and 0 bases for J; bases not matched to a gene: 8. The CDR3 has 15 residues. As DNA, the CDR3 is TGTGCCAGCAGCGACGGGGCGGGGGACTCCTACGAGCAGTACTTC. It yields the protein CASSDGAGDSYEQYF.

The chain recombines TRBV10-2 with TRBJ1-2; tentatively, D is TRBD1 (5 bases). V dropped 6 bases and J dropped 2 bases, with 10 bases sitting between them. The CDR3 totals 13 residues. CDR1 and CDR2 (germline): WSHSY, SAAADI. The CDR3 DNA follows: TGCGCCAGCAGCCTAGACAGAAACTATGGCTACACCTTC. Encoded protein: CASSLDRNYGYTF.

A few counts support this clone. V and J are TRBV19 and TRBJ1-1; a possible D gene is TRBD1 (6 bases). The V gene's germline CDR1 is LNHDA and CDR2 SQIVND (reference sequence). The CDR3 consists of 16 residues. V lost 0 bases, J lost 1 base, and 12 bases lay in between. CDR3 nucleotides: TGTGCCAGTAGTATAGATGAAGGACAGACGAACACTGAAGCTTTCTTT. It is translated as CASSIDEGQTNTEAFF. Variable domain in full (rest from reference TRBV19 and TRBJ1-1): DGGITQSPKYLFRKEGQNVTLSCEQNLNHDAMYWYRQDPGQGLRLIYYSQIVNDFQKGDIAEGYSVSREKKESFPLTVTSAQKNPTAFYLCASSIDEGQTNTEAFFGQGTRLTVV.

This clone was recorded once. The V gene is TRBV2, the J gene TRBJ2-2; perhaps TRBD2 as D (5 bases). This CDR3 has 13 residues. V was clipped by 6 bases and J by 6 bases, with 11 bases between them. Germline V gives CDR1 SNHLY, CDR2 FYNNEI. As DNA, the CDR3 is TGTGCCAGCAGCCGAGGACTGTCCGGGGAGCTGTTTTTT. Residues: CASSRGLSGELFF.

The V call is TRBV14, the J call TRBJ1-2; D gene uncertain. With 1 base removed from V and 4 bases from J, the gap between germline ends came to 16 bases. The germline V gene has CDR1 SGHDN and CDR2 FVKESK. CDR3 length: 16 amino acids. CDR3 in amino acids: CASSQGRPRGVYGYTF. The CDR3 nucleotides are TGTGCCAGCAGCCAAGGCAGGCCTCGCGGGGTCTATGGCTACACCTTC.

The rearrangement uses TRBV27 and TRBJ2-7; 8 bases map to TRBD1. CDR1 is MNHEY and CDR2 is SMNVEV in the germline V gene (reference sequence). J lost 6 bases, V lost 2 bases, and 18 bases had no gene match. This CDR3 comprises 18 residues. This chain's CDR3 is CASSLIGKRQGPWGEQYF. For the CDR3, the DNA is TGTGCCAGCAGTTTAATAGGGAAGAGACAGGGGCCCTGGGGCGAGCAGTACTTC.

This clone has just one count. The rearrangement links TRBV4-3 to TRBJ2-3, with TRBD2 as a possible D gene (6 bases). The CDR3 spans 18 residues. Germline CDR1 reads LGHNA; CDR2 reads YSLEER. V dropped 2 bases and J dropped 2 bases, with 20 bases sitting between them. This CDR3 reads CASSQQAFPGLFTDTQYF. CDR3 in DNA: TGCGCCAGCAGCCAACAAGCCTTCCCGGGACTGTTCACAGATACGCAGTATTTT.

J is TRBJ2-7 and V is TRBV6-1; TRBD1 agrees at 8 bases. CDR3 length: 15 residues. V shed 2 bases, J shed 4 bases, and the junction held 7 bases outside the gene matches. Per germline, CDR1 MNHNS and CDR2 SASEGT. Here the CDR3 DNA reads TGTGCCAGCAGTGAAAGGTCAGGGGGCGGGTACGAGCAGTACTTC. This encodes CASSERSGGGYEQYF.

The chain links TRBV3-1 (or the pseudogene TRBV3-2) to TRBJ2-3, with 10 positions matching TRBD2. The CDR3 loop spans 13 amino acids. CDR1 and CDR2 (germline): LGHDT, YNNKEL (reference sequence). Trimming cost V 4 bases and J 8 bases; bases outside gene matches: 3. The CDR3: CASSPSSGSTQYF. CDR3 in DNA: TGTGCCAGCAGCCCATCTAGCGGGAGTACGCAGTATTTT.

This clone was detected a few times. CDR3 residues: CASSFAAGFQPQHF. The CDR3 coding sequence is TGTGCCAGCAGTTTTGCGGCGGGATTTCAGCCCCAGCATTTT. The rearrangement uses TRBV28 and TRBJ1-5, with D uncertain. V was trimmed by 3 bases and J by 6 bases, leaving 12 bases between them. This CDR3 spans 14 amino acids. Per germline, CDR1 MDHEN and CDR2 SYDVKM.

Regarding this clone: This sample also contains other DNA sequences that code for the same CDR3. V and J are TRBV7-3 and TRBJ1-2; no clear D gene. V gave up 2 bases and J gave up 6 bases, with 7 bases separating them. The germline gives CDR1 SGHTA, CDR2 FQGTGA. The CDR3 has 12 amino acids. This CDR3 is CASSLSGDGYTF. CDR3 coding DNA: TGTGCCAGCAGCTTATCGGGAGATGGCTACACCTTC. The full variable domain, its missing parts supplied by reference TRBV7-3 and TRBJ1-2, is GAGVSQTPSNKVTEKGKYVELRCDPISGHTALYWYRQSLGQGPEFLIYFQGTGAADDSGLPNDRFFAVRPEGSVSTLKIQRTERGDSAVYLCASSLSGDGYTFGSGTRLTVV.

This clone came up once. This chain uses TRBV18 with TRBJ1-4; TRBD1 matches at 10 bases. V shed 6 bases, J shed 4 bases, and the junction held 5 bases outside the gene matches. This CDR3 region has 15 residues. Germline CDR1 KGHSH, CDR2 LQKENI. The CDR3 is CASSPTGGYNEKLFF. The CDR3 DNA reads TGTGCCAGCTCGCCGACAGGGGGCTATAATGAAAAACTGTTTTTT.

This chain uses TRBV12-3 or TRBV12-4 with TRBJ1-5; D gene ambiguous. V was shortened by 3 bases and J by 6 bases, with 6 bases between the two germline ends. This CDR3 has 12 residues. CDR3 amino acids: CASSFWPQPQHF. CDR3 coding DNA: TGTGCCAGCAGTTTTTGGCCTCAGCCCCAGCATTTT.

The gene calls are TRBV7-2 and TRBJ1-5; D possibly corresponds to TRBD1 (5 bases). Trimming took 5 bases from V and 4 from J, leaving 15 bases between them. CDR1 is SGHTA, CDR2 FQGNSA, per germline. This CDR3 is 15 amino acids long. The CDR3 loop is CASSPGGLANQPQHF. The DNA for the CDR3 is TGTGCCAGCAGCCCGGGGGGGTTAGCAAATCAGCCCCAGCATTTT.

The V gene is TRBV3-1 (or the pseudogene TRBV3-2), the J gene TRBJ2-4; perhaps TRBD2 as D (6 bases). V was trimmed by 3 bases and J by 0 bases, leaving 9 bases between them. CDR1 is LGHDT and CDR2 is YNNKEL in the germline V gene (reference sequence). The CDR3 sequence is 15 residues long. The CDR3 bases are TGTGCCAGCAGCCAGGGACTCCTAGCCAAAAACATTCAGTACTTC. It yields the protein CASSQGLLAKNIQYF.

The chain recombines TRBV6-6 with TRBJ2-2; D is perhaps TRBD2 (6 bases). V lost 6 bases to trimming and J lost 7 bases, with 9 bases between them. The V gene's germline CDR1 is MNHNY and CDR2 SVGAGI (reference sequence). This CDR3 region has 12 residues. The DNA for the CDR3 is TGTGCCAGCAGCTGGGGGGACGGGGAGCTGTTTTTT. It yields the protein CASSWGDGELFF.

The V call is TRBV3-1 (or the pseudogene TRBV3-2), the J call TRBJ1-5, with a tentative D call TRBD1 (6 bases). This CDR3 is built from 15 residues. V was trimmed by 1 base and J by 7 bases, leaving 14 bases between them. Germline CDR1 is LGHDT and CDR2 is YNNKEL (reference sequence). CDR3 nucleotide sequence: TGTGCCAGCAGCCAAGGTTGGGGGGGCTGGCAGCCCCAGCATTTT. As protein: CASSQGWGGWQPQHF.

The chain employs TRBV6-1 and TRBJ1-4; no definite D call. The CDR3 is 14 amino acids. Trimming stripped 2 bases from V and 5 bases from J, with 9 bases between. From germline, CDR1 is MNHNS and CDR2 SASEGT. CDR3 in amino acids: CASSEHRRNEKLFF. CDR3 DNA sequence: TGTGCCAGCAGTGAACACCGGAGAAATGAAAAACTGTTTTTT.

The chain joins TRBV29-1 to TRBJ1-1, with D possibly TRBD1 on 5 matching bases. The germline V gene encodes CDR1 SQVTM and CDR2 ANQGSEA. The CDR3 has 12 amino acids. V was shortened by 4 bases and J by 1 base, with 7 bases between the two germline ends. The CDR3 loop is CSVGRANTEAFF. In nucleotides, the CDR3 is TGCAGCGTTGGCAGGGCGAACACTGAAGCTTTCTTT.

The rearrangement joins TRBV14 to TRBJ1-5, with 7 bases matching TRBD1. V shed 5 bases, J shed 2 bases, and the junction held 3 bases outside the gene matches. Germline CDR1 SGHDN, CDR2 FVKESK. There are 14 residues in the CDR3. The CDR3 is CASSSTGGNQPQHF. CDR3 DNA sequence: TGTGCCAGCAGCTCCACAGGGGGCAATCAGCCCCAGCATTTT. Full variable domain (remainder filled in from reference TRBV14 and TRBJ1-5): EAGVTQFPSHSVIEKGQTVTLRCDPISGHDNLYWYRRVMGKEIKFLLHFVKESKQDESGMPNNRFLAERTGGTYSTLKVQPAELEDSGVYFCASSSTGGNQPQHFGDGTRLSIL.

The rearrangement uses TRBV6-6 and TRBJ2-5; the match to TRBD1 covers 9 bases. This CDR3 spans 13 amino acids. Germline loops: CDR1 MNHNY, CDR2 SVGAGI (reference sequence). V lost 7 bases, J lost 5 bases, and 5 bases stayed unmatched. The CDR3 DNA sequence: TGTGCCAGCAATACAGGGGGCCGGGAGACCCAGTACTTC. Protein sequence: CASNTGGRETQYF.

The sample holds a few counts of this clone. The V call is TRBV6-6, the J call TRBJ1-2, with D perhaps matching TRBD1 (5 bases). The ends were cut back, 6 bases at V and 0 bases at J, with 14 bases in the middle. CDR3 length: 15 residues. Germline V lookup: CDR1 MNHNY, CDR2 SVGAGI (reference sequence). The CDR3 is CASSLLTATNYGYTF. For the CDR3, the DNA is TGTGCCAGCAGCCTATTGACAGCCACTAACTATGGCTACACCTTC.

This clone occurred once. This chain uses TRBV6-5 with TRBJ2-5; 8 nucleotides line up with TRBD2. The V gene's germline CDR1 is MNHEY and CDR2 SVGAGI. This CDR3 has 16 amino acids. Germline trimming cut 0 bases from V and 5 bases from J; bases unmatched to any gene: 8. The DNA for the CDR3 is TGTGCCAGCAGTTACTCTCCGGGGGCGGGAGGCGAGACCCAGTACTTC. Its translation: CASSYSPGAGGETQYF.